A selection of T cell receptor beta chains follows, all from one sample in a study of OX40 agonist ivuxolimab in advanced cancers. The repertoire was sequenced with immunoSEQ multiplex PCR; TCRdb's copy has only in-frame clones and lacks some. The sample carries over 55,000 clones, roughly nine tenths recorded once. The specimen comprised CD4+ or CD8+ T cells sorted from blood, sampled in a trial of the OX40 agonist ivuxolimab. The source of these receptors is an adult with an advanced solid tumor such as melanoma, head and neck, liver or kidney cancer. The CDR3 runs from the conserved cysteine through the conserved F or W. A D gene is named only where the DNA matches it firmly. Expanded clones get a size class; other rows say once, few or many, or leave the size out.

clone_size,v_call,d_call,j_call,cdr3_aa,cdr3_nt
-,TRBV7-2,-,TRBJ2-1,CASSFLDRRSEQFF,TGTGCCAGCAGCTTTCTTGACCGACGGAGTGAGCAGTTCTTC
few,TRBV5-1,-,TRBJ2-6,CASSRDGTGANVLTF,TGCGCCAGCAGCCGGGACGGGACCGGGGCCAACGTCCTGACTTTC
-,TRBV6-1,TRBD2,TRBJ2-3,CASSDLTAGSDTQYF,TGTGCCAGCAGCGACCTCACAGCGGGGAGCGATACGCAGTATTTT
-,TRBV5-6,-,TRBJ2-2,CASSLGGLGELFF,TGTGCCAGCAGCTTGGGAGGGCTTGGGGAGCTGTTTTTT
-,TRBV11-2,-,TRBJ1-2,CASSSGPLNYGYTF,TGTGCCAGCAGCTCGGGACCTCTCAACTATGGCTACACCTTC
-,TRBV6-5,-,TRBJ1-2,CASSRWGMGYGYTF,TGTGCCAGCAGTCGGTGGGGAATGGGCTATGGCTACACCTTC
-,TRBV6-5,-,TRBJ1-2,CASSEKGGYTF,TGTGCCAGCAGTGAAAAGGGTGGCTACACCTTC
-,TRBV25-1,-,TRBJ2-5,CASSDPGKGRTGGETQYF,TGTGCCAGCAGTGATCCAGGGAAGGGTCGGACCGGAGGAGAGACCCAGTACTTC
-,TRBV5-1,TRBD2,TRBJ2-5,CASSLESGVQTQYF,TGCGCCAGCAGCTTGGAGAGCGGGGTTCAGACCCAGTACTTC
few,TRBV5-1,-,TRBJ1-3,CASSPQGTGNTIYF,TGCGCCAGCAGCCCTCAGGGAACTGGAAACACCATATATTTT
-,TRBV5-1,-,TRBJ1-4,CASSTTGNEKLFF,TGCGCCAGCAGCACCACAGGGAATGAAAAACTGTTTTTT
-,TRBV10-1,-,TRBJ1-4,CASSDLLSGWEKLFF,TGCGCCAGCAGTGACTTATTGTCAGGGTGGGAAAAACTGTTTTTT
-,TRBV9,-,TRBJ2-5,CASSPDGGRGETQYF,TGTGCCAGCAGCCCCGATGGGGGTCGTGGCGAGACCCAGTACTTC
-,TRBV5-6,-,TRBJ1-2,CASSLQSYGYTF,TGTGCCAGCAGCTTGCAAAGCTATGGCTACACCTTC
-,TRBV30,-,TRBJ2-6,CAWGAHGANVLTF,TGTGCCTGGGGGGCCCACGGGGCCAACGTCCTGACTTTC
-,TRBV19,TRBD1,TRBJ2-3,CASSAGRGPSTDTQYF,TGTGCCAGTAGTGCAGGCAGGGGGCCCAGCACAGATACGCAGTATTTT
-,TRBV5-6,TRBD1,TRBJ1-3,CASSPDRGVRNTIYF,TGTGCCAGCAGCCCGGACAGGGGAGTAAGAAACACCATATATTTT
-,TRBV6-6,TRBD1,TRBJ2-7,CASSSGDRGNEQYF,TGTGCCAGCAGTTCCGGGGACAGGGGAAACGAGCAGTACTTC
-,TRBV5-4,-,TRBJ2-7,CASSLGEQGITDEQYF,TGTGCCAGCAGCTTGGGTGAACAGGGTATCACCGACGAGCAGTACTTC
-,TRBV7-2,-,TRBJ2-7,CASSLRGNEQYF,TGTGCCAGCAGTTTAAGAGGGAACGAGCAGTACTTC
-,TRBV7-7,-,TRBJ2-5,CASSSRPKETQYF,TGTGCTAGCAGCTCTAGGCCCAAAGAGACCCAGTACTTC
-,TRBV2,TRBD2,TRBJ2-3,CASRGVRGGRADTQYF,TGTGCCAGCAGGGGAGTGCGGGGGGGCCGAGCAGATACGCAGTATTTT
-,TRBV19,TRBD2,TRBJ2-3,CASISGGAGDTQYF,TGTGCCAGCATAAGCGGGGGGGCGGGAGATACGCAGTATTTT
once,TRBV7-2,-,TRBJ1-2,CASSPRLGGYTF,TGTGCCAGCAGCCCCCGTTTGGGGGGCTACACCTTC
-,TRBV5-5,TRBD1,TRBJ2-5,CASSPRGQYQETQYF,TGTGCCAGCAGCCCGAGGGGACAGTACCAAGAGACCCAGTACTTC
once,TRBV5-1,TRBD1,TRBJ1-1,CASSSYRGDTEAFF,TGCGCCAGCAGCTCGTACAGGGGGGACACTGAAGCTTTCTTT
-,TRBV7-2,-,TRBJ2-7,CASSQDRQGSYEQYF,TGTGCCAGCAGCCAAGATAGGCAGGGGAGCTACGAGCAGTACTTC
few,TRBV11-2,-,TRBJ2-2,CASSLAGHDTGELFF,TGTGCCAGCAGCTTAGCCGGGCACGACACCGGGGAGCTGTTTTTT
-,TRBV2,TRBD2,TRBJ2-5,CASASSGQETQYF,TGTGCCAGCGCCTCTAGCGGACAAGAGACCCAGTACTTC
-,TRBV11-2,TRBD2,TRBJ2-1,CASSLAGGYNEQFF,TGTGCCAGCAGCTTAGCGGGGGGATACAATGAGCAGTTCTTC
-,TRBV2,-,TRBJ1-6,CASMKPGEWHNSPLHF,TGTGCCAGCATGAAGCCAGGGGAATGGCATAATTCACCCCTCCACTTT
-,TRBV2,-,TRBJ2-2,CASRSNANTGELFF,TGTGCCAGCAGGTCTAACGCGAACACCGGGGAGCTGTTTTTT
-,TRBV21-1,-,TRBJ2-3,CASPWGLPTGADTQYF,TGTGCCAGCCCTTGGGGACTTCCTACCGGGGCAGATACGCAGTATTTT
-,TRBV7-9,-,TRBJ1-1,CASSLFIQGNTEAFF,TGTGCCAGCAGCTTATTTATTCAGGGAAACACTGAAGCTTTCTTT
-,TRBV6-1,-,TRBJ2-5,CASSDSRGGVVETQYF,TGTGCCAGCAGTGACAGTAGAGGGGGGGTTGTAGAGACCCAGTACTTC
-,TRBV30,-,TRBJ2-7,CAWSVRLRLSTYEQYF,TGTGCCTGGAGTGTACGATTGAGACTCTCCACCTACGAGCAGTACTTC
-,TRBV14,-,TRBJ2-2,CASSQATYTGELFF,TGTGCCAGCAGCCAAGCTACCTACACCGGGGAGCTGTTTTTT
-,TRBV7-9,TRBD1,TRBJ2-5,CASTPNVDRGETQYF,TGTGCCAGCACCCCAAATGTGGACAGGGGTGAGACCCAGTACTTC
once,TRBV29-1,-,TRBJ1-1,CSVALGGTEAFF,TGCAGCGTCGCATTGGGGGGCACTGAAGCTTTCTTT
-,TRBV2,TRBD1,TRBJ1-2,CASRRQGAYYGYTF,TGTGCCAGCAGGAGACAGGGGGCTTACTATGGCTACACCTTC
-,TRBV18,TRBD1,TRBJ2-5,CASSPGQGQETQYF,TGTGCCAGCTCACCGGGACAGGGACAAGAGACCCAGTACTTC
-,TRBV7-6,TRBD2,TRBJ2-7,CASSFGLAVTEQYF,TGTGCCAGCAGCTTCGGACTAGCGGTTACGGAGCAGTACTTC
-,TRBV7-9,-,TRBJ1-1,CASSTFMNTEAFF,TGTGCCAGCAGCACGTTCATGAACACTGAAGCTTTCTTT
once,TRBV29-1,-,TRBJ2-5,CSVEGLGASETQYF,TGCAGCGTTGAGGGCTTGGGTGCATCAGAGACCCAGTACTTC
once,TRBV2,-,TRBJ1-5,CASSEDLGNNQPQHF,TGTGCCAGCAGTGAAGATCTAGGGAACAATCAGCCCCAGCATTTT
-,TRBV7-9,-,TRBJ2-3,CASSTRTSTDTQYF,TGTGCCAGCAGCACCCGCACTAGCACAGATACGCAGTATTTT
-,TRBV27,-,TRBJ1-6,CASKERGTGNSPLHF,TGTGCCAGCAAAGAACGGGGGACGGGTAATTCACCCCTCCACTTT
-,TRBV7-9,-,TRBJ2-1,CASSLYGWITYNEQFF,TGTGCCAGCAGCTTATACGGATGGATAACCTACAATGAGCAGTTCTTC
-,TRBV7-9,-,TRBJ1-1,CASSLGGVSNTEAFF,TGTGCCAGCAGCTTAGGGGGAGTTTCGAACACTGAAGCTTTCTTT
-,TRBV7-2,-,TRBJ2-1,CASSRGGSSYNEQFF,TGTGCCAGCAGCCGCGGGGGCAGCTCCTACAATGAGCAGTTCTTC
-,TRBV10-1,-,TRBJ2-2,CASSEIPGELFF,TGCGCCAGCAGTGAGATCCCCGGGGAGCTGTTTTTT
-,TRBV20-1,-,TRBJ2-5,CSASLETQYF,TGCAGTGCTAGCTTGGAGACCCAGTACTTC
-,TRBV7-6,TRBD1,TRBJ1-4,CASSFSTGPTNEKLFF,TGTGCCAGCAGCTTCTCGACAGGGCCAACTAATGAAAAACTGTTTTTT
-,TRBV11-2,-,TRBJ2-5,CASSLDLSGGRGETQYF,TGTGCCAGCAGCTTAGATCTCTCTGGCGGCAGGGGAGAGACCCAGTACTTC